This T cell receptor beta chain was recorded in a study of Tregs in tolerant kidney transplant recipients. Thawed PBMCs were FACS-sorted into unstimulated CD4+CD25+CD127- regulatory T cells, CD4+CD25- non-regulatory cells, CD4 and CD8 cells. General study results and limits: Antigen-driven expansion was suggested because donor-specific Tregs expanded more than all Tregs in tolerant patients. Few patients were studied, so findings need validation in larger groups.

Sequencing used immunoSEQ multiplex PCR; TCRdb keeps in-frame clones, though not all of them. The table records fewer than 100,000 clones, roughly 93% of them present only once. This clone has a single count. Its antigen is not identified. This CDR3 contains 13 residues. Germline CDR1 is SGHRS and CDR2 is YFSETQ. Trimming pared 3 bases from V and 1 base from J, leaving 5 bases between. Sequenced here: CD4+ T cells from blood, sampled before the transplant. The sequence derives from a human donor who received a combined kidney and bone marrow transplant. The chain combines TRBV5-1 with TRBJ1-5, with D hard to call. The CDR3, as DNA: TGCGCCAGCAGCTCGGGGAGCAATCAGCCCCAGCATTTT. It codes for CASSSGSNQPQHF.